The 21 T cell receptor beta chains below were found in one sample sequenced in a study of OX40 agonist ivuxolimab in advanced cancers. Sequencing used immunoSEQ multiplex PCR; TCRdb keeps in-frame clones, though not all of them. Counted here are around 56,000 clones, roughly nine tenths occurring once; the ten biggest clones make up 0.85% to 1.4%. The material sequenced was CD4+ or CD8+ T cells sorted from blood, taken in a trial of the OX40 agonist ivuxolimab. The receptors stem from an adult with an advanced solid tumor such as melanoma, head and neck, liver or kidney cancer.

The gene calls are TRBV28 and TRBJ2-1, with 14 bases lining up with TRBD2. Trimming at V came to 2 bases and at J to 9 bases, leaving 6 bases not matched to a gene. The CDR3 loop spans 16 amino acids. Germline-derived CDR1 and CDR2 are MDHEN and SYDVKM. The CDR3 sequence: CASSLAGTSGRSEQFF. CDR3 in DNA: TGTGCCAGCAGTTTAGCAGGGACTAGCGGGAGAAGTGAGCAGTTCTTC.

The chain uses TRBV23-1 and TRBJ2-6; D assignment may be TRBD1 or TRBD2 (5 bases each). TRBV23-1 is sorted into the ORF group, with uncertain function. V gave up 4 bases and J gave up 0 bases, with 22 bases separating them. The CDR3 extends over 20 amino acids. The CDR3 region has the DNA TGCGCCAGCAGTCGCAATCGGCTGGGACGGGAAGACTCTGGGGCCAACGTCCTGACTTTC. It yields the protein CASSRNRLGREDSGANVLTF.

This sequence joins TRBV7-9 and TRBJ1-2; perhaps TRBD1 as D (6 bases). The CDR3 sequence is 12 residues long. Germline V gene sequence: CDR1 SEHNR, CDR2 FQNEAQ (reference sequence). V lost 6 bases and J lost 8, with 13 bases in between. The CDR3 sequence is CASRPGEGGYTF. The CDR3 region has the DNA TGTGCCAGCAGACCAGGGGAGGGAGGCTACACCTTC.

The chain combines TRBV28 with TRBJ2-1, with 10 bases identical to TRBD1. V trimming: 6 bases; J trimming: 4 bases; junction bases outside the gene matches: 6. Germline-derived CDR1 and CDR2 are MDHEN and SYDVKM. This CDR3 contains 15 residues. This CDR3 reads CASRPRQGAYNEQFF. The CDR3 nucleotides read TGTGCCAGCAGACCCCGACAGGGGGCATACAATGAGCAGTTCTTC.

The V and J genes are TRBV9 and TRBJ2-7; possible D gene TRBD2, 5 bases. Germline lookup yields CDR1 SGDLS and CDR2 YYNGEE. Trimming took off 1 base at V and 3 bases at J, with 14 bases between the two ends. The length of the CDR3 is 15 residues. In DNA, the CDR3 is TGTGCCAGCAGCGTACAAGGTGGGAGCGGCTACGAGCAGTACTTC. This encodes CASSVQGGSGYEQYF.

The gene calls are TRBV29-1 and TRBJ1-1, with D possibly being TRBD1 (5 bases). V shed 3 bases and J shed 1 base, with 15 bases lying between them. Germline V gene sequence: CDR1 SQVTM, CDR2 ANQGSEA. This CDR3 contains 15 residues. Here the CDR3 DNA reads TGCAGCGTTGATGATGAAAAAACAGGGAACACTGAAGCTTTCTTT. This translates into CSVDDEKTGNTEAFF.

The rearrangement joins TRBV9 to TRBJ2-1; TRBD1 aligns across 8 bases. V lost 4 bases, J lost 7 bases, and 4 bases stayed unmatched. CDR1 is SGDLS and CDR2 is YYNGEE in the germline V gene. There are 13 residues in the CDR3. CDR3 bases: TGTGCCAGCAGCCTAGGGACAGGTAATGAGCAGTTCTTC. This gives the protein CASSLGTGNEQFF. Together with reference TRBV9 and TRBJ2-1, the CDR3 gives the full variable domain: DSGVTQTPKHLITATGQRVTLRCSPRSGDLSVYWYQQSLDQGLQFLIQYYNGEERAKGNILERFSAQQFPDLHSELNLSSLELGDSALYFCASSLGTGNEQFFGPGTRLTVL.

The chain couples TRBV30 to TRBJ2-1; D tentatively reads TRBD1 or TRBD2 (5 bases each). This CDR3 is 13 amino acids long. V dropped 0 bases and J dropped 9 bases, with 12 bases sitting between them. CDR1 and CDR2 from the germline V gene are GTSNPN and SVGIG (reference sequence). This CDR3 is CAWSVFSDSEQFF. In DNA form, the CDR3 reads TGTGCCTGGAGTGTATTTAGCGACAGTGAGCAGTTCTTC.

Turning to this clone: With a much larger clone just one base away, this may be a read error. The chain uses TRBV7-9 and TRBJ1-5; D not certain. The CDR3 spans 12 residues. Germline V gene sequence: CDR1 SEHNR, CDR2 FQNEAQ (reference sequence). V was cut by 1 base and J by 4 bases, with 2 bases left in between. DNA of the CDR3: TGTGCCAGCAGCTTAGAGAATCAGCCCCAGCATTTT. It specifies CASSLENQPQHF.

The chain is built from TRBV5-6 and TRBJ2-3; D may be TRBD2 (5 bases). The V end was cut by 6 bases, the J end by 0 bases, with 11 bases between. This CDR3 contains 14 residues. Per germline, CDR1 SGHDT and CDR2 YYEEEE. The DNA for the CDR3 is TGTGCCAGCACCCCCGACTATAGCACAGATACGCAGTATTTT. Amino acid sequence: CASTPDYSTDTQYF.

The genes are TRBV6-1 and TRBJ2-5, with unresolved D. The V and J ends lost 6 bases and 3 bases respectively, with 2 bases between them. Germline CDR1 and CDR2: MNHNS and SASEGT. The CDR3 runs to 10 residues. CDR3 coding DNA: TGTGCCAGCAGGAAAGAGACCCAGTACTTC. Protein: CASRKETQYF.

The CDR3 spells CASSAGTGGLDEAFF. DNA for the CDR3: TGTGCCAGCAGCGCCGGGACAGGGGGCCTCGATGAAGCTTTCTTT. The chain combines TRBV5-4 with TRBJ1-1; 12 bases are a match to TRBD1. The CDR3 totals 15 residues. Looked up from germline, CDR1 is SGHNT and CDR2 is YYREEE (reference sequence). Trimming at V came to 4 bases and at J to 7 bases, leaving 8 bases not matched to a gene.

The genes are TRBV11-2 and TRBJ2-2, with 7 bases lining up with TRBD1. Germline trimming cut 5 bases from V and 6 bases from J; bases unmatched to any gene: 15. The germline V gene has CDR1 SGHAT and CDR2 FQNNGV. The CDR3 contains 17 residues. The CDR3 DNA reads TGTGCCAGCAGCCGGAGAGGGACAGTAGGTTTCGCCGGGGAGCTGTTTTTT. Amino acids: CASSRRGTVGFAGELFF. The full variable domain, its missing parts supplied by reference TRBV11-2 and TRBJ2-2, is EAGVAQSPRYKIIEKRQSVAFWCNPISGHATLYWYQQILGQGPKLLIQFQNNGVVDDSQLPKDRFSAERLKGVDSTLKIQPAKLEDSAVYLCASSRRGTVGFAGELFFGEGSRLTVL.

The chain joins TRBV11-2 to TRBJ1-4; D is uncertain. Germline assignment: CDR1 SGHAT and CDR2 FQNNGV. The CDR3 has 12 amino acids. V was clipped by 1 base and J by 11 bases, with 8 bases between them. The CDR3 coding sequence is TGTGCCAGCAGCTTAGTCGGGTATAAACTGTTTTTT. It codes for CASSLVGYKLFF.

CDR3 residues: CASSGSASSYNSPLHF. As DNA, the CDR3 is TGTGCCAGCAGCGGTAGCGCTAGCTCCTATAATTCACCCCTCCACTTT. The chain uses TRBV27 and TRBJ1-6, with D uncertain. V was clipped by 6 bases and J by 0 bases, with 12 bases between them. Looked up from germline, CDR1 is MNHEY and CDR2 is SMNVEV (reference sequence). This CDR3 is built from 16 residues.

This chain joins TRBV19 and TRBJ2-1; no definite D call. Germline V lookup: CDR1 LNHDA, CDR2 SQIVND (reference sequence). V lost 8 bases and J 7 bases, leaving 12 bases between the germline ends. The length of the CDR3 is 12 residues. CDR3 in amino acids: CASGSLGNEQFF. The CDR3 coding sequence is TGTGCCAGTGGATCCCTGGGGAATGAGCAGTTCTTC.

The chain has TRBV28 and TRBJ2-7; 13 nucleotides match TRBD2. The CDR3 runs 14 residues. V dropped 8 bases and J dropped 2; count of bases not matched to a gene: 3. Per germline, CDR1 MDHEN and CDR2 SYDVKM. The CDR3 spells CASQGLAGAYEQYF. Written as DNA, the CDR3 is TGTGCCAGCCAAGGACTAGCGGGAGCCTACGAGCAGTACTTC.

The CDR3 bases are TGTGCCTCCGGGACAGGGGACACAGATACGCAGTATTTT. It translates to CASGTGDTDTQYF. The V call is TRBV19, the J call TRBJ2-3; 10 bases are shared with TRBD1. There are 13 residues in the CDR3. The trim removed 11 bases at V and 2 bases at J, leaving 4 bases unmatched. Germline V gives CDR1 LNHDA, CDR2 SQIVND (reference sequence).

The J gene is TRBJ2-3, the V gene TRBV5-4; D remains ambiguous. V lost 0 bases to trimming and J lost 4 bases, with 9 bases between them. CDR1 SGHNT and CDR2 YYREEE come from the germline V gene (reference sequence). The CDR3 is 14 residues long. CDR3 sequence (DNA): TGTGCCAGCAGCTTGGCTAGTTCCCCAGATACGCAGTATTTT. Its protein product is CASSLASSPDTQYF. Based on the CDR3 plus reference TRBV5-4 and TRBJ2-3, the full variable domain is ETGVTQSPTHLIKTRGQQVTLRCSSQSGHNTVSWYQQALGQGPQFIFQYYREEENGRGNFPPRFSGLQFPNYSSELNVNALELDDSALYLCASSLASSPDTQYFGPGTRLTVL.

The gene calls are TRBV7-2 and TRBJ2-7; D is uncertain. The CDR3 consists of 13 residues. Germline-derived CDR1 and CDR2 are SGHTA and FQGNSA. V was trimmed by 5 bases and J by 7 bases, leaving 15 bases between them. The CDR3 coding sequence is TGTGCCAGCAGCCAGCCGACTTCTCGGGAGCAGTACTTC. This codes for CASSQPTSREQYF.

The chain is built from TRBV10-3 and TRBJ1-4; no clear D. The CDR3 totals 17 residues. Germline CDR1 and CDR2: ENHRY and SYGVKD. V lost 3 bases, J lost 0 bases, and 14 bases lay in between. The DNA of the CDR3 is TGTGCCATCAGTGACTCGAAAGGGCTTGCAACTAATGAAAAACTGTTTTTT. It translates to CAISDSKGLATNEKLFF.